Below, 27 T cell receptor beta chains from the same sample are listed, as sequenced in a study of T-cell reconstitution after alpha-beta-depleted transplantation in children. Preparation of the TCRbeta library was carried out with unique molecular identifiers. Each CDR3 protein gets one entry after TCRdb re-called the PCR reads with MiXCR. This sample has just under 350,000 distinct CDR3 sequences, with around 15% found just once. The sequencing used PBMCs, mostly from graft donor cells, collected 360 days after TCRalphabeta/CD19-depleted stem cell transplant. The receptors were gathered from a male patient aged 2-9 years who had a stem cell transplant for acute lymphoblastic leukemia, so the T cells may come from the graft donor.

This sequence joins TRBV4-3 and TRBJ1-2; D perhaps matches TRBD1 (5 bases). V was trimmed by 0 bases and J by 4 bases, leaving 9 bases between them. CDR1 and CDR2 (germline): LGHNA, YSLEER. CDR3 length: 14 residues. CDR3 region: CASSQDRGGYGYTF. CDR3 coding DNA: TGCGCCAGCAGCCAAGATAGGGGCGGCTATGGCTACACCTTC.

The chain uses TRBV12-3 or TRBV12-4 and TRBJ2-1, with D hard to call. The ends were cut back, 3 bases at V and 13 bases at J, with 22 bases in the middle. This CDR3 has 15 residues. The CDR3 sequence: CASSLGEVVSPNQFF. The CDR3, as DNA: TGTGCCAGCAGTTTGGGCGAAGTGGTCAGCCCCAACCAGTTCTTC.

This chain joins TRBV28 and TRBJ2-1; D is perhaps TRBD1 (6 bases). This CDR3 region has 14 residues. Deletions cut 2 bases from V and 5 bases from J, with 10 bases between. Germline lookup yields CDR1 MDHEN and CDR2 SYDVKM. The CDR3 sequence is CASSLIGGNNEQFF. Here the CDR3 DNA reads TGTGCCAGCAGTTTAATAGGGGGAAACAATGAGCAGTTCTTC.

This clonotype was seen a handful of times. The chain carries TRBV25-1 and TRBJ2-7, with 9 bases matching TRBD1. After removal of 1 base from V and 4 bases from J, the junction contained 5 bases not matched to a gene. This CDR3 contains 15 residues. The germline CDR1 and CDR2 sequences are MGHDK and SYGVNS. The chain's CDR3 is CASSELAGTGYEQYF. The CDR3 nucleotides are TGTGCCAGCAGTGAATTGGCAGGGACAGGGTACGAGCAGTACTTC.

This clonotype has more than one count but fewer than ten. The rearrangement uses TRBV3-1 and TRBJ2-6; D is perhaps TRBD1 (6 bases). Germline CDR1 and CDR2: LGHDT and YNNKEL (reference sequence). The ends were cut back, 3 bases at V and 0 bases at J, with 12 bases in the middle. The CDR3 totals 17 residues. CDR3 in DNA: TGTGCCAGCAGCCATACAGGGCGATTCTCTGGGGCCAACGTCCTGACTTTC. Translated, it gives CASSHTGRFSGANVLTF.

This clonotype turned up a few times. The chain is built from TRBV9 and TRBJ2-3, with TRBD1 matching over 7 bases. V lost 2 bases and J lost 2; bases outside the gene matches: 5. This CDR3 has 15 residues. Germline CDR1 reads SGDLS; CDR2 reads YYNGEE. CDR3 DNA sequence: TGTGCCAGCAGCGTCTATGACAGGGACACAGATACGCAGTATTTT. This translates into CASSVYDRDTDTQYF.

The sample holds a few counts of this clonotype. CDR3 in amino acids: CASSLVRADRETQYF. The CDR3, as DNA: TGTGCCAGCAGCTTAGTACGGGCGGATAGAGAGACCCAGTACTTC. This rearrangement joins TRBV7-2 to TRBJ2-5; the D is unclear. Germline V gives CDR1 SGHTA, CDR2 FQGNSA. V gave up 1 base and J gave up 4 bases, with 13 bases separating them. The CDR3 is 15 residues long. Full variable domain (remainder filled in from reference TRBV7-2 and TRBJ2-5): GAGVSQSPSNKVTEKGKDVELRCDPISGHTALYWYRQSLGQGLEFLIYFQGNSAPDKSGLPSDRFSAERTGGSVSTLTIQRTQQEDSAVYLCASSLVRADRETQYFGPGTRLLVL.

This chain links TRBV21-1 with TRBJ2-5. TRBV21-1 is an annotated pseudogene. The CDR3 is made up of 17 amino acids. CDR3: CASSKDPVQRNEETQYF. DNA of the CDR3: TGTGCCAGCAGCAAGGACCCCGTTCAGAGAAACGAAGAGACCCAGTACTTC.

The chain is built from TRBV7-3 and TRBJ2-1; TRBD2 might be the D (5 bases). This CDR3 region has 14 residues. CDR1 and CDR2 from the germline V gene are SGHTA and FQGTGA. Trimming took 5 bases from V and 5 from J, leaving 13 bases between them. CDR3 nucleotides: TGTGCCAGCAGCCACCGGGAAGACCACAATGAGCAGTTCTTC. This codes for CASSHREDHNEQFF.

This clonotype appeared a few times. The chain couples TRBV29-1 to TRBJ2-1; the D gene could be TRBD1 or TRBD2 (5 bases each). Deletions cut 6 bases from V and 8 bases from J, with 23 bases between. Germline CDR1 reads SQVTM; CDR2 reads ANQGSEA. CDR3 length: 15 residues. The CDR3 coding sequence is TGCAGCGTAGGCGACCCGGGACCACCCCGCGATGAGCAGTTCTTC. Amino acids: CSVGDPGPPRDEQFF.

V gene TRBV6-1 combines with J gene TRBJ2-1; D is uncertain. Germline CDR1 reads MNHNS; CDR2 reads SASEGT. V lost 7 bases and J 4 bases, leaving 14 bases between the germline ends. This CDR3 has 14 residues. In nucleotides, the CDR3 is TGTGCCAGCATAGGATTTCTTCCTTACAATGAGCAGTTCTTC. Translation gives CASIGFLPYNEQFF.

The table lists this clonotype with many counts. This sequence joins TRBV11-2 and TRBJ2-3; tentatively, D is TRBD2 (6 bases). Germline V CDR1 and CDR2: SGHAT, FQNNGV. This CDR3 is 15 amino acids long. V lost 5 bases to trimming and J lost 2 bases, with 14 bases between them. The CDR3 region is CASSHPGTYTDTQYF. In DNA, the CDR3 is TGTGCCAGCAGCCACCCCGGGACTTACACAGATACGCAGTATTTT.

J is TRBJ1-1 and V is TRBV6-5, with D uncertain. The germline gives CDR1 MNHEY, CDR2 SVGAGI. The CDR3 runs 17 residues. V was cut by 0 bases and J by 5 bases, with 19 bases left in between. CDR3 in DNA: TGTGCCAGCAGTTACTCGATAGAGGGCAGTCTAAGGACTGAAGCTTTCTTT. Translation gives CASSYSIEGSLRTEAFF.

The chain joins TRBV18 to TRBJ2-7; 11 bases are a match to TRBD2. V lost 5 bases to trimming and J lost 2 bases; unmatched junction nucleotides: 5. The CDR3 runs 15 residues. Germline V gene lookup returns CDR1 KGHSH and CDR2 LQKENI. CDR3 loop: CASSSGTSGAYEQYF. In DNA, the CDR3 is TGTGCCAGCTCATCCGGGACTAGCGGCGCCTACGAGCAGTACTTC.

The table lists this clonotype with a few counts. The chain carries TRBV5-1 and TRBJ2-2; unclear D gene. Germline loops: CDR1 SGHRS, CDR2 YFSETQ. The CDR3 contains 15 residues. With 7 bases removed from V and 0 bases from J, the gap between germline ends came to 13 bases. The CDR3 region has the DNA TGCGCCAGCGTAGGGCTACCTCCGAACACCGGGGAGCTGTTTTTT. Its protein product is CASVGLPPNTGELFF.

This rearrangement joins TRBV4-1 to TRBJ2-3, with 7 bases matching TRBD1. The CDR3 spans 22 residues. V lost 4 bases, J lost 3 bases, and 28 bases stayed unmatched. Germline V lookup: CDR1 MGHRA, CDR2 YSYEKL. The CDR3 is CASSRQTGSARVRSPATDTQYF. CDR3 bases: TGCGCCAGCAGCCGCCAGACAGGGAGTGCGCGGGTACGCTCGCCGGCGACAGATACGCAGTATTTT.

This chain connects TRBV7-8 to TRBJ2-2; D call uncertain. The length of the CDR3 is 18 residues. CDR1 is SGHVS, CDR2 FQNEAQ, per germline. Trimming shortened V by 0 bases and J by 3 bases, and 17 bases separated the two germline ends. Written as DNA, the CDR3 is TGTGCCAGCAGCTTAGCGTTAAGCGTCCAAGGGCACACCGGGGAGCTGTTTTTT. Its protein product is CASSLALSVQGHTGELFF.

The chain uses TRBV9 and TRBJ2-4; tentatively, D is TRBD1 (6 bases). Germline CDR1 SGDLS, CDR2 YYNGEE. The CDR3 length is 16 residues. The ends were cut back, 0 bases at V and 3 bases at J, with 13 bases in the middle. CDR3 protein: CASSVDPRGGKNIQYF. CDR3 in DNA: TGTGCCAGCAGCGTAGACCCTCGAGGGGGCAAAAACATTCAGTACTTC.

This clonotype has a handful of counts. The chain employs TRBV5-1 and TRBJ2-7; perhaps TRBD2 as D (6 bases). V was clipped by 5 bases and J by 0 bases, with 12 bases between them. CDR3 length: 14 residues. Germline CDR1 and CDR2: SGHRS and YFSETQ. The CDR3 nucleotides are TGCGCCAGCAGGAAAGCGGAGGGCTCCTACGAGCAGTACTTC. Its translation: CASRKAEGSYEQYF.

This clonotype was observed at least ten times. The genes are TRBV20-1 and TRBJ1-5, with 7 bases matching TRBD1. Losses at the gene ends were 6 bases for V and 4 bases for J; bases not matched to a gene: 6. The germline gives CDR1 DFQATT, CDR2 SNEGSKA (reference sequence). The CDR3 contains 13 residues. The DNA for the CDR3 is TGCAGTGCCCGGGGGGACAGTAATCAGCCCCAGCATTTT. Protein sequence: CSARGDSNQPQHF.

This rearrangement joins TRBV20-1 to TRBJ1-1; no clear D gene. The V end lost 2 bases, the J end lost 1 base, and 5 bases lay between the germline ends. The germline V gene encodes CDR1 DFQATT and CDR2 SNEGSKA (reference sequence). The CDR3 is 12 amino acids. CDR3: CSARYENTEAFF. As DNA, the CDR3 is TGCAGTGCTAGATACGAGAACACTGAAGCTTTCTTT.

The V gene is TRBV20-1, the J gene TRBJ2-2; D is undetermined. The CDR3 consists of 13 residues. Germline values: CDR1 DFQATT, CDR2 SNEGSKA (reference sequence). Trimming took 1 base from V and 8 from J, leaving 11 bases between them. CDR3 residues: CSARGPPRGELFF. CDR3 DNA sequence: TGCAGTGCTAGAGGACCGCCTAGGGGGGAGCTGTTTTTT.

This clonotype has just a few counts. The chain combines TRBV3-1 with TRBJ2-3, with D possibly being TRBD2 (7 bases). Trimming shortened V by 3 bases and J by 2 bases, and 24 bases separated the two germline ends. CDR1 and CDR2 from the germline V gene are LGHDT and YNNKEL (reference sequence). CDR3 length: 19 residues. The CDR3 loop reads CASSHDFGGPQAYTDTQYF. For the CDR3, the DNA is TGTGCCAGCAGCCACGATTTCGGGGGGCCACAGGCATACACAGATACGCAGTATTTT.

The table lists this clonotype with many counts. The rearrangement uses TRBV29-1 and TRBJ2-3, with TRBD2 as a possible D gene (6 bases). CDR3 length: 15 amino acids. Germline V lookup: CDR1 SQVTM, CDR2 ANQGSEA. The ends were cut back, 2 bases at V and 2 bases at J, with 14 bases in the middle. CDR3 protein: CSVESGRDYTDTQYF. CDR3 nucleotide sequence: TGCAGCGTTGAATCTGGGCGGGATTACACAGATACGCAGTATTTT.

Only a few counts were recorded for this clonotype. The chain is built from TRBV7-2 and TRBJ2-6; D is ambiguous. V lost 1 base and J lost 2, with 12 bases in between. This CDR3 is 17 amino acids long. The germline V gene encodes CDR1 SGHTA and CDR2 FQGNSA. The CDR3 spells CASSLVLRLPGANVLTF. The CDR3 DNA follows: TGTGCCAGCAGCTTAGTACTAAGACTCCCTGGGGCCAACGTCCTGACTTTC.

The chain employs TRBV5-1 and TRBJ2-1, with unresolved D. Per the germline V gene, CDR1 is SGHRS and CDR2 is YFSETQ. Between the trimmed V and J ends, which lost 1 base and 8 bases, there was a span of 16 bases. The CDR3 extends over 15 amino acids. Here the CDR3 reads CASSLPRDVMDEQFF. The CDR3 DNA reads TGCGCCAGCAGCTTGCCAAGGGATGTTATGGATGAGCAGTTCTTC.

The chain links TRBV2 to TRBJ2-1, with 11 positions matching TRBD2. Germline V lookup: CDR1 SNHLY, CDR2 FYNNEI. CDR3 length: 15 amino acids. The V and J ends lost 4 bases and 6 bases, in that order; junction bases with no gene match: 5. The CDR3, as DNA: TGTGCCAGCAGTGGGTCCCTAGCGGGAGGCAATGAGCAGTTCTTC. Its translation: CASSGSLAGGNEQFF.